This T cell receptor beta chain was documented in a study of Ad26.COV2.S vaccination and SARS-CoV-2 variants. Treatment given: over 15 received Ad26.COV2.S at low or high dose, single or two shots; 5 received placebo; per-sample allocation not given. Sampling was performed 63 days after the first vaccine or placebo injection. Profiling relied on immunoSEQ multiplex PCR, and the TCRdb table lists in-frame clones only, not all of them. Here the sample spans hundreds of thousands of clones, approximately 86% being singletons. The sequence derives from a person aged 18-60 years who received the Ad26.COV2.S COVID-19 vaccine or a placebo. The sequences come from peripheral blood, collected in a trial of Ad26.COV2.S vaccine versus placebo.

CDR3 in DNA: TGTGCCAGCAGCCGGGCAGGGCTTAATGAAAAACTGTTTTTT. This gives the protein CASSRAGLNEKLFF. The rearrangement uses TRBV27 and TRBJ1-4, with D perhaps TRBD1 (5 bases). The CDR3 totals 14 residues. Germline CDR1 is MNHEY and CDR2 is SMNVEV (reference sequence). The V gene lost 6 bases and the J gene lost 4 bases, with 12 bases spanning the gap. Full variable domain (rest looked up from reference TRBV27 and TRBJ1-4): EAQVTQNPRYLITVTGKKLTVTCSQNMNHEYMSWYRQDPGLGLRQIYYSMNVEVTDKGDVPEGYKVSRKEKRNFPLILESPSPNQTSLYFCASSRAGLNEKLFFGSGTQLSVL.